A selection of T cell receptor beta chains follows, all from one sample in a study of human T cells and chemical hapten exposure. Via MiXCR, TCRdb re-called the RACE reads, giving one row per CDR3 protein. The table has about 73,000 distinct CDR3 sequences, 8.5% seen once. The sequences come from whole blood, collected in connection with sensitization to the hapten diphenylcyclopropenone (DPC). These receptors all come from a woman between 50 and 59 years old with alopecia areata. Some clones in this sample may be carry-over from other donors' samples. CDR3s include the opening cysteine and the closing phenylalanine or tryptophan. A D gene is named only where the DNA matches it firmly.

v_gene,d_gene,CDR3aa
TRBV6-1,TRBD1,CASSQGATIRTEAFF
TRBV30,-,CAWSSQGWGYTF
TRBV5-1,TRBD1,CASSLGQGAYEQFF
TRBV7-2,-,CASSFAGQPQHF
TRBV20-1,-,CSASVGGGSYNSPLHF
TRBV6-2/TRBV6-3,TRBD1,CASSYLQGRDEQYF
TRBV6-5,TRBD1,CASSPDRGSGNQPQHF
TRBV7-9,TRBD1,CASSSTGEAQYF
TRBV6-5,TRBD1,CASSSRIGQGADGELFF
TRBV12-3/TRBV12-4,TRBD1,CASSFRQGVNTEAFF
TRBV4-3,-,CASSQRTEDGYTF
TRBV5-1,-,CASSQNFIGSETQYF
TRBV27,-,CASSLTKGNTEAFF
TRBV7-2,-,CASSETSREQYF
TRBV5-6,-,CASSLDRFTDTQYF
TRBV20-1,-,CSAREDSEQYF
TRBV2,TRBD1,CARKDRANTEAFF
TRBV5-1,-,CASSRTGGRNYGYTF
TRBV7-9,-,CASSLGPTVYNEQFF
TRBV6-5,-,CASSLQRNPYNEQFF
TRBV5-1,TRBD2,CASSLTLTSGAFNEQFF
TRBV6-5,-,CASSYGKMNTEAFF
TRBV12-3/TRBV12-4,TRBD1,CASRGQGRTEAFF
TRBV5-1,-,CASSLGVTYRGEKLFF
TRBV6-2/TRBV6-3,TRBD2,CASSPSLAGGPSSYEQYF
TRBV29-1,TRBD1,CSASDRRLGEQYF
TRBV20-1,TRBD1,CSARAGTDSNQPQHF
TRBV2,-,CATLLPGSNQPQHF
TRBV4-1,-,CASSPSPGGTEAFF
TRBV4-2,TRBD2,CASSRPRDSGSSGGSYTQYF
TRBV27,TRBD2,CASSGMTSANTGELFF
TRBV15,-,CATSRDTGHSYGYTF
TRBV4-3,TRBD1,CASSLDRAGTGELFF
TRBV5-6,-,CASSGGAMQPQHF
TRBV3-1,TRBD1,CASSQETGGPYEQYF
TRBV24-1,-,CATSAGGNQPQHF
TRBV4-1,TRBD1,CASSQEPAGGARSYEQYF
TRBV7-9,-,CASSLDGDPQLRDTEAFF
TRBV6-6,-,CASSYNPQSNTEAFF
TRBV27,TRBD1,CASSLGTGYGYTF
TRBV6-1,-,CASSEAPFRRAEKLFF
TRBV11-2,TRBD2,CASSFGLGLGANVLTF
TRBV29-1,-,CSVEEGGVVYNEQFF
TRBV5-1,TRBD2,CASSLGAGGTDTQYF
TRBV7-9,-,CASSTGRDNWNSPLHF
TRBV6-6,TRBD1,CASSSGTGEGADTQYF
TRBV10-3,TRBD1,CAIRGTGRNTEAFF
TRBV9,TRBD1,CASSSRTGLLYGANVLTF
TRBV12-3/TRBV12-4,-,CASRTGFRMNTEAFF